Sequencing of this T cell receptor beta chain was carried out in a study of T-cell memory formation after mild COVID-19. With regard to this clonotype: Its matching antigen is unknown.

In TCRdb, the 5' RACE reads were re-called with MiXCR into one record per CDR3 protein. The sample has hundreds of thousands of distinct CDR3 sequences; 15% to 20% are singletons. Study-wide results and limits: Memory from before infection featured some responding clones, which suggests cross-reactive memory joined.

The V gene's germline CDR1 is SGDLS and CDR2 YYNGEE. The CDR3 totals 15 residues. Unmatched junction bases numbered 7, after V lost 2 bases and J lost 5 bases. The source material was PBMCs or a T cell subset sorted from them (not recorded which). The clonotype originates from an adult woman who had mild COVID-19 (a few samples of this study predate the infection). Cell type and time point are not known. The chain joins TRBV9 to TRBJ2-5; 9 positions agree with TRBD1. CDR3 nucleotide sequence: TGTGCCAGCAGCGTGAAGACAGGGGGTATGGAGACCCAGTACTTC. This sequence encodes CASSVKTGGMETQYF.